The 3 T cell receptor beta chains given below trace back to one sample, sequenced in a study of blood T cells in healthy people across ages. A sample-barcoded 5' primer and a J-beta primer mix were used in a second PCR of roughly 7 to 12 cycles. In TCRdb, the 5' RACE reads were re-called with MiXCR into one record per CDR3 protein. The sample comprises about 730,000 distinct CDR3 sequences, roughly two fifths of which are singletons, and 20% to 25% rests with the top ten. The sample was blood. The source is a woman aged 60 to 75 in good health.

The chain links TRBV4-3 to TRBJ1-4; the match to TRBD1 covers 7 bases. The germline CDR1 and CDR2 sequences are LGHNA and YSLEER. With V trimmed by 4 bases and J by 8 bases, 10 bases remained unmatched. The CDR3 is made up of 15 amino acids. The CDR3 is CASSPEGATGEKLFF. Here the CDR3 DNA reads TGCGCCAGCAGCCCAGAGGGGGCAACTGGGGAAAAACTGTTTTTT.

The chain uses TRBV6-6 and TRBJ2-5, with unresolved D. CDR1 and CDR2 from the germline V gene are MNHNY and SVGAGI (reference sequence). The ends were cut back, 6 bases at V and 3 bases at J, with 20 bases in the middle. This CDR3 has 16 amino acids. CDR3 nucleotides: TGTGCCAGCAGCTCACCTAAATCTGCTGCGGAAGAGACCCAGTACTTC. Translation gives CASSSPKSAAEETQYF.

The V call is TRBV5-1, the J call TRBJ2-1; 10 bases agree with TRBD2. Germline CDR1 is SGHRS and CDR2 is YFSETQ. The CDR3 covers 15 residues. Trimming at V came to 3 bases and at J to 5 bases, leaving 5 bases not matched to a gene. CDR3 bases: TGCGCCAGCAGCTCGCTAGCGGGGGCCGACAATGAGCAGTTCTTC. It yields the protein CASSSLAGADNEQFF.